The 9 T cell receptor beta chains listed next were all sequenced from one sample in a study of blood T cell repertoires in COVID-19. Sequencing was performed with immunoSEQ multiplex PCR; in TCRdb, only in-frame clones are kept and a portion is missing. The data contain about 120,000 clones, 70% to 90% of them singletons. The source material was peripheral blood. All receptors derive from a woman aged 45-59 years with acute or convalescent COVID-19.

The chain joins TRBV5-1 to TRBJ2-2; 15 positions match TRBD2. This CDR3 is built from 16 residues. The V gene end was trimmed by 4 bases and the J gene end by 5 bases; junction bases not matched to a gene: 3. The germline CDR1 and CDR2 sequences are SGHRS and YFSETQ. CDR3 coding DNA: TGCGCCAGCAGCAGGGGACTAGCGGGAGGTACCGGGGAGCTGTTTTTT. This codes for CASSRGLAGGTGELFF.

CDR3 nucleotides: TGTGCCAGCAGCTTATTGCGGGGGAGCACAGATACGCAGTATTTT. Its protein product is CASSLLRGSTDTQYF. The chain has TRBV7-9 and TRBJ2-3; the match to TRBD2 covers 7 bases. The CDR3 contains 15 residues. The V gene's germline CDR1 is SEHNR and CDR2 FQNEAQ (reference sequence). J gave up 0 bases and V 2 bases, and 2 bases lay outside the gene matches.

This sequence joins TRBV21-1 and TRBJ1-5; the tabulated D call, TRBD1, remains unverified against the DNA. TRBV21-1 is noted as a pseudogene. The CDR3 has 16 amino acids. For the CDR3, the DNA is TGTGCCAGCAGCAAAGGGGCAGGGGGTGGAGGGCAGCCCCAGCATTTT. Residues: CASSKGAGGGGQPQHF.

This clone has a single count. This CDR3 is CASSPKNTEAFF. The CDR3 nucleotides read TGTGCCAGCAGCCCCAAGAACACTGAAGCTTTCTTT. The chain combines TRBV7-6 with TRBJ1-1; D gene unclear. The V gene lost 5 bases and the J gene lost 1 base, with 5 bases spanning the gap. This CDR3 contains 12 residues. The germline V gene encodes CDR1 SGHVS and CDR2 FNYEAQ.

This chain connects TRBV5-1 to TRBJ2-6; TRBD1 aligns across 7 bases. Trimming removed 0 bases from V and 4 bases from J; junction bases left unmatched: 10. The CDR3 has 18 amino acids. Per the germline V gene, CDR1 is SGHRS and CDR2 is YFSETQ. In DNA form, the CDR3 reads TGCGCCAGCAGCTTGGCCCGGGACAGTTCTCTGGGGGCCAACGTCCTGACTTTC. Protein sequence: CASSLARDSSLGANVLTF.

The gene calls are TRBV19 and TRBJ2-7; 10 bases line up with TRBD2. The CDR3 covers 16 residues. V gave up 4 bases and J gave up 5 bases; unmatched junction bases: 11. The germline V gene encodes CDR1 LNHDA and CDR2 SQIVND (reference sequence). The CDR3 spells CASSTLGAGGPNEQYF. CDR3 bases: TGTGCCAGTAGTACCCTCGGAGCGGGAGGGCCGAACGAGCAGTACTTC.

CDR3 residues: CASSAVGGYTEAFF. CDR3 sequence (DNA): TGCGCCAGCAGTGCGGTCGGGGGGTACACTGAAGCTTTCTTT. V gene TRBV10-2 combines with J gene TRBJ1-1, with D tentatively TRBD1 (5 bases). Trimming pared 4 bases from V and 3 bases from J, leaving 12 bases between. Germline CDR1 is WSHSY and CDR2 is SAAADI. The CDR3 consists of 14 residues.

The V gene is TRBV10-1, the J gene TRBJ2-2, with D maybe TRBD2 (6 bases). With 6 bases removed from V and 3 bases from J, the gap between germline ends came to 8 bases. This CDR3 has 13 residues. Germline lookup yields CDR1 WNHNN and CDR2 SYGVQD (reference sequence). The CDR3 here is CASSKRDTGELFF. In nucleotides, the CDR3 is TGCGCCAGCAGCAAGCGGGACACCGGGGAGCTGTTTTTT.

The J gene is TRBJ1-4, the V gene TRBV20-1, with 9 positions matching TRBD1. The CDR3 has 14 residues. The ends lost 3 bases at V and 5 bases at J; junction bases unmatched: 4. Germline CDR1 and CDR2: DFQATT and SNEGSKA (reference sequence). The CDR3 DNA follows: TGCAGTGCTAGTTCCGGGACAGGGAATGAAAAACTGTTTTTT. As protein: CSASSGTGNEKLFF.